This T cell receptor (beta chain) originates from a study of long-term antiretroviral therapy in people with HIV. This clone came up a few times. What it recognizes is unknown. Study-wide findings and caveats: Diversity went up after ART and still fell short of transplant donor controls.

The CDR3 totals 14 residues. In germline, CDR1 is MNHNS, CDR2 SASEGT. The trim removed 6 bases at V and 2 bases at J, leaving 6 bases unmatched. The libraries were made with immunoSEQ v3.0 at survey level. The repertoire was sequenced with immunoSEQ multiplex PCR; TCRdb's copy has only in-frame clones and lacks some. The repertoire holds fewer than 20,000 clones, with around 87% as singletons. The gene calls are TRBV6-1 and TRBJ1-2, with 7 bases matching TRBD1. This specimen was unsorted PBMCs, taken 4.2 years after starting antiretroviral therapy. The TCR comes from a man over 45 with HIV. The chain's CDR3 is CASSETRGNYGYTF. The CDR3 DNA sequence: TGTGCCAGCAGCGAAACCAGGGGGAACTATGGCTACACCTTC.